This TCR beta chain was documented in a study of cytomegalovirus exposure and HLA in healthy donors. Findings and caveats of the study: As a later analysis showed, a missense DCLRE1C variant was linked to trimming of TCR beta V- and J-genes. HLA allele associations emerged for about 16,000 TCR beta sequences in a later analysis, at 0.05 false discovery rate.

A word on this clone: Its matching antigen is unknown.

The primer mix had 60 Vbeta and 13 Jbeta primers. Measured with immunoSEQ multiplex PCR; TCRdb has only the in-frame clones, and not every one. The repertoire holds 50,000 to 55,000 clones, roughly 53% seen once, with 12% in the top ten. Germline V gene lookup returns CDR1 MGHRA and CDR2 YSYEKL. The CDR3 has 15 amino acids. V dropped 0 bases and J dropped 0 bases, with 9 bases sitting between them. This chain joins TRBV4-1 and TRBJ2-7, with D maybe TRBD2 (5 bases). The TCR originated in a human donor in good health. Sequencing input: PBMCs. DNA for the CDR3: TGCGCCAGCAGCCAAGAGACCCGGGACTCCTACGAGCAGTACTTC. This encodes CASSQETRDSYEQYF.